Listed here are 12 T cell receptor beta chains from one sample, sequenced in a study of radiotherapy plus CTLA-4 blockade in lung cancer. Assay: immunoSEQ multiplex PCR; the TCRdb copy retains only in-frame clones and omits some. The table lists some 90,000 clones, more than 75% of them singletons. Sequencing was performed on peripheral blood, taken from a patient treated with radiotherapy plus ipilimumab. The receptors here all came from a human donor with non-small cell lung cancer who had a partial response to radiotherapy plus ipilimumab.

The table lists this clone with a count of one. The chain joins TRBV5-5 to TRBJ1-1; D is unresolved. Germline loops: CDR1 SGHKS, CDR2 YYEKEE (reference sequence). V was shortened by 5 bases and J by 0 bases, with 14 bases between the two germline ends. The CDR3 consists of 15 residues. The CDR3 region has the DNA TGTGCCAGCAGACCTGCGGGGAAATTGAACACTGAAGCTTTCTTT. Translating it yields CASRPAGKLNTEAFF.

This chain links TRBV5-1 with TRBJ2-3, with D maybe TRBD1 (5 bases). The CDR3 has 16 residues. Trimming took 0 bases from V and 2 from J, leaving 13 bases between them. Germline-derived CDR1 and CDR2 are SGHRS and YFSETQ. DNA of the CDR3: TGCGCCAGCAGCTTGGGGTGGGGCAGGTACACAGATACGCAGTATTTT. This sequence encodes CASSLGWGRYTDTQYF. The full variable domain, rest sourced from reference TRBV5-1 and TRBJ2-3, is KAGVTQTPRYLIKTRGQQVTLSCSPISGHRSVSWYQQTPGQGLQFLFEYFSETQRNKGNFPGRFSGRQFSNSRSEMNVSTLELGDSALYLCASSLGWGRYTDTQYFGPGTRLTVL.

The genes are TRBV30 and TRBJ2-3, with 13 positions matching TRBD2. From germline, CDR1 is GTSNPN and CDR2 SVGIG (reference sequence). CDR3 length: 16 residues. V shed 2 bases, J shed 3 bases, and the junction held 5 bases outside the gene matches. The CDR3 is CAWSLRTSGSTDTQYF. The CDR3 nucleotides read TGTGCCTGGAGTCTCCGGACTAGCGGGAGTACAGATACGCAGTATTTT. Full variable domain (outside the CDR3, taken from reference TRBV30 and TRBJ2-3): SQTIHQWPATLVQPVGSPLSLECTVEGTSNPNLYWYRQAAGRGLQLLFYSVGIGQISSEVPQNLSASRPQDRQFILSSKKLLLSDSGFYLCAWSLRTSGSTDTQYFGPGTRLTVL.

The chain is built from TRBV28 and TRBJ1-4; D gene ambiguous. From germline, CDR1 is MDHEN and CDR2 SYDVKM. This CDR3 contains 15 residues. V lost 8 bases and J 10 bases, leaving 23 bases between the germline ends. The CDR3 is CASEVEGQNRRKLFF. The DNA for the CDR3 is TGTGCCAGCGAGGTGGAAGGCCAAAATAGGAGAAAACTGTTTTTT.

V and J are TRBV4-2 and TRBJ2-1; the D gene is possibly TRBD2 (6 bases). Germline CDR1 is LGHNA and CDR2 is YNFKEQ. The CDR3 is 14 residues long. V was clipped by 1 base and J by 9 bases, with 13 bases between them. DNA for the CDR3: TGTGCCAGCAGCCAAGGGAGGGGACTGCCTGAGCAGTTCTTC. It codes for CASSQGRGLPEQFF.

The chain links TRBV6-6 to TRBJ1-5, with a weak D call TRBD1 (5 bases). CDR3 length: 14 amino acids. Per the germline V gene, CDR1 is MNHNY and CDR2 is SVGAGI (reference sequence). V was trimmed by 6 bases and J by 0 bases, leaving 9 bases between them. The CDR3 DNA sequence: TGTGCCAGCAGAGGCGACAGTAGCAATCAGCCCCAGCATTTT. Translation gives CASRGDSSNQPQHF.

The genes are TRBV5-1 and TRBJ1-2, with D hard to call. The germline V gene encodes CDR1 SGHRS and CDR2 YFSETQ. The CDR3 spans 14 residues. V was shortened by 0 bases and J by 4 bases, with 10 bases between the two germline ends. CDR3 nucleotides: TGCGCCAGCAGCTTGGCAGAACGATCCTATGGCTACACCTTC. Its protein is CASSLAERSYGYTF.

The chain employs TRBV29-1 and TRBJ2-3, with a weak D call TRBD1 (5 bases). Between the trimmed V and J ends, which lost 3 bases and 4 bases, there was a span of 8 bases. This CDR3 has 12 amino acids. CDR1 SQVTM and CDR2 ANQGSEA come from the germline V gene. The CDR3 loop is CSVDLGADTQYF. Written as DNA, the CDR3 is TGCAGCGTTGACTTAGGGGCAGATACGCAGTATTTT.

This chain joins TRBV25-1 and TRBJ1-1; the match to TRBD1 covers 11 bases. CDR3 size: 16 residues. CDR1 is MGHDK, CDR2 SYGVNS, per germline. V shed 7 bases and J 2 bases; nucleotides not matched to a gene: 9. CDR3 in DNA: TGTGCCAGCACCCTAGGGACAGGGGGTCTCAACACTGAAGCTTTCTTT. Translated, it gives CASTLGTGGLNTEAFF. Full variable domain (remainder filled in from reference TRBV25-1 and TRBJ1-1): EADIYQTPRYLVIGTGKKITLECSQTMGHDKMYWYQQDPGMELHLIHYSYGVNSTEKGDLSSESTVSRIRTEHFPLTLESARPSHTSQYLCASTLGTGGLNTEAFFGQGTRLTVV.

This clone was detected a few times. The genes are TRBV9 and TRBJ1-1; no firm D call. The ends were cut back, 0 bases at V and 0 bases at J, with 6 bases in the middle. The germline V gene encodes CDR1 SGDLS and CDR2 YYNGEE. This CDR3 is built from 14 residues. CDR3 in DNA: TGTGCCAGCAGCGTAGGGCCGATGAACACTGAAGCTTTCTTT. It specifies CASSVGPMNTEAFF.

This clone was counted between two and nine times. The V call is TRBV9, the J call TRBJ1-2; perhaps TRBD1 as D (5 bases). V was cut by 0 bases and J by 7 bases, with 13 bases left in between. The CDR3 spans 14 residues. Per germline, CDR1 SGDLS and CDR2 YYNGEE. CDR3 bases: TGTGCCAGCAGCGTAGCAGAGCAAGGGGCTGGCTACACCTTC. Residues: CASSVAEQGAGYTF.

The rearrangement links TRBV7-8 to TRBJ2-3, with 12 bases identical to TRBD2. Germline-derived CDR1 and CDR2 are SGHVS and FQNEAQ. V trimming: 5 bases; J trimming: 6 bases; junction bases outside the gene matches: 27. The CDR3 sequence is 22 residues long. The CDR3 reads CASSKPLGQGKLAGGDGDTQYF. CDR3 coding DNA: TGTGCCAGCAGCAAGCCCTTGGGGCAGGGGAAACTAGCGGGAGGAGATGGGGATACGCAGTATTTT.